This T cell receptor beta chain was identified during a study of beta chain features in type 1 diabetes. Study-wide results and limits: For patients and controls alike, PCR might favor shorter templates to the same degree. All four CD4+ subsets from Type 1 diabetes patients carried moderately but significantly shorter TCRB CDR3s.

In the case of this clone: Its antigen remains unidentified.

The whole isolated RNA underwent reverse transcription, so sequencing captured expressed TCRB transcripts. Sequencing used immunoSEQ multiplex PCR; TCRdb keeps in-frame clones, though not all of them. The repertoire holds 250,000 to 300,000 clones, with less than 30% as singletons. V was pared by 0 bases and J by 4 bases, with 12 bases between. The CDR3 is 15 amino acids. The germline V gene encodes CDR1 SGDLS and CDR2 YYNGEE. The clonotype was recovered from a woman aged 30 to 39 with type 1 diabetes. The chain employs TRBV9 and TRBJ2-3; D call uncertain. Sequencing was done on a sample of naive CD4+ T cells from blood. The CDR3 loop reads CASSVVSASSDTQYF. The CDR3 DNA is TGTGCCAGCAGCGTAGTGAGTGCTAGTTCAGATACGCAGTATTTT.